These T cell receptor beta chains were read from a single sample in a study of shared clonotypes between healthy human individuals. The repertoire was sequenced with immunoSEQ multiplex PCR; TCRdb's copy has only in-frame clones and lacks some. Of about 2.2 million clones in the sample, around 93% are singletons; the top ten hold over 1.5%. The sequenced sample consisted of naive CD8+ T cells from PBMCs. The origin of the receptors is a man between 18 and 35 years old in good health. Some clones in this sample may be carry-over from other donors' samples. Each CDR3 is given with its conserved first and last residue. Fields, in order: J gene, D gene, V gene, clone size, CDR3 protein, CDR3 DNA. D genes are given only for firm matches. Clone size appears in some rows only: once, few, many, or a class for an expanded clone.

>TRBJ2-1|NA|TRBV9|NA
CASSVGPKSYNEQFF
TGTGCCAGCAGCGTAGGTCCCAAGTCCTACAATGAGCAGTTCTTC
>TRBJ1-2|NA|TRBV7-2|NA
CASSTRRDYGYTF
TGTGCCAGCAGCACCCGACGGGACTATGGCTACACCTTC
>TRBJ2-1|NA|TRBV28|NA
CASSSPISYNEQFF
TGTGCCAGCAGCAGTCCGATCTCCTACAATGAGCAGTTCTTC
>TRBJ1-1|NA|TRBV19|NA
CASSIRGYTEAFF
TGTGCCAGTAGTATACGGGGTTACACTGAAGCTTTCTTT
>TRBJ2-7|NA|TRBV5-4|NA
CASSFKGSPYEQYF
TGTGCCAGCAGCTTTAAAGGATCCCCCTACGAGCAGTACTTC
>TRBJ2-1|TRBD2|TRBV7-2|NA
CASSSGTSGFHEQFF
TGTGCCAGCAGCTCCGGGACTAGTGGTTTCCATGAGCAGTTCTTC
>TRBJ1-1|NA|TRBV7-9|NA
CASSIPGRVEAFF
TGTGCCAGCAGCATACCGGGACGGGTAGAAGCTTTCTTT
>TRBJ2-2|TRBD2|TRBV2|NA
CASSGSSGSLTGELFF
TGTGCCAGCAGTGGATCTAGCGGGAGCTTGACCGGGGAGCTGTTTTTT
>TRBJ2-7|NA|TRBV7-9|NA
CASSPPSAASPYEQYF
TGTGCCAGCAGCCCCCCATCCGCAGCCTCTCCCTACGAGCAGTACTTC
>TRBJ2-7|NA|TRBV5-6|NA
CASSSHREGLREQYF
TGTGCCAGCAGCTCACACAGGGAAGGGTTGAGGGAGCAGTACTTC
>TRBJ1-3|NA|TRBV9|NA
CASSVQGSGNTIYF
TGTGCCAGCAGCGTACAGGGTTCAGGAAACACCATATATTTT
>TRBJ2-1|TRBD2|TRBV28|NA
CASSLLAGGYNEQFF
TGTGCCAGCAGCCTTTTAGCGGGAGGGTACAATGAGCAGTTCTTC
>TRBJ2-7|NA|TRBV5-6|NA
CASSLSATYEQYF
TGTGCCAGCAGCTTGTCCGCTACCTACGAGCAGTACTTC
>TRBJ2-1|TRBD2|TRBV2|NA
CASSGLAGPSYNEQFF
TGTGCCAGCAGTGGTCTAGCGGGCCCCTCCTACAATGAGCAGTTCTTC
>TRBJ2-1|TRBD2|TRBV27|NA
CASSLKVGLAGDNEQFF
TGTGCCAGCAGTTTAAAAGTAGGGCTAGCGGGGGACAATGAGCAGTTCTTC
>TRBJ2-3|TRBD2|TRBV5-1|NA
CASSFIAGGTDTQYF
TGCGCCAGCAGCTTCATAGCGGGGGGCACAGATACGCAGTATTTT
>TRBJ2-1|NA|TRBV27|NA
CASQTLRGYNEQFF
TGTGCCAGCCAAACCTTGAGGGGGTACAATGAGCAGTTCTTC
>TRBJ1-2|TRBD1|TRBV7-9|NA
CASSLGGRTGNYGYTF
TGTGCCAGCAGCTTAGGGGGTCGGACAGGGAACTATGGCTACACCTTC
>TRBJ2-7|TRBD1|TRBV11-2|NA
CASSLARGPAYEQYF
TGTGCCAGCAGCTTGGCTAGGGGGCCAGCCTACGAGCAGTACTTC
>TRBJ2-7|NA|TRBV4-3|NA
CASSQVADSYEQYF
TGCGCCAGCAGCCAAGTAGCGGACTCCTACGAGCAGTACTTC
>TRBJ2-7|TRBD1|TRBV29-1|NA
CSVGGWDRPYEQYF
TGCAGCGTTGGGGGGTGGGACAGACCCTACGAGCAGTACTTC
>TRBJ1-2|NA|TRBV27|once
CASSLLGGGYGYTF
TGTGCCAGCAGTTTATTGGGGGGCGGCTATGGCTACACCTTC
>TRBJ2-5|NA|TRBV5-4|NA
CASSFSPGGGETQYF
TGTGCCAGCAGCTTCAGTCCCGGAGGGGGAGAGACCCAGTACTTC
>TRBJ2-1|TRBD2|TRBV29-1|once
CSISGGTSVTASYNEQFF
TGCAGCATCTCGGGGGGGACTAGCGTAACCGCGTCCTACAATGAGCAGTTCTTC
>TRBJ2-5|TRBD1|TRBV27|NA
CASSPRQGILVGTQYF
TGTGCCAGCAGTCCGAGACAGGGGATCTTAGTGGGGACCCAGTACTTC
>TRBJ2-5|TRBD2|TRBV7-9|NA
CASSILSGRAGETQYF
TGTGCCAGCAGCATCCTCAGCGGGAGGGCGGGGGAGACCCAGTACTTC
>TRBJ2-5|NA|TRBV27|NA
CASSLLGQETQYF
TGTGCCAGCAGTTTATTGGGCCAAGAGACCCAGTACTTC
>TRBJ2-1|TRBD2|TRBV7-3|NA
CASSLGTSGIDEQFF
TGTGCCAGCAGCTTGGGGACTAGCGGGATCGATGAGCAGTTCTTC
>TRBJ2-7|TRBD1|TRBV15|NA
CATSRFTGGNYEQYF
TGTGCCACCAGCAGATTTACAGGGGGAAACTACGAGCAGTACTTC
>TRBJ1-2|NA|TRBV7-2|NA
CASSLAGASLRTF
TGTGCCAGCAGCTTAGCGGGGGCCTCTTTGAGAACCTTC